These 22 T cell receptor beta chains were sequenced from one sample in a study of blood T cell repertoires in COVID-19. Sequenced by immunoSEQ multiplex PCR; TCRdb stores in-frame clones only, minus some. The sample lists about 140,000 clones, 80% to 85% seen once, with over 7% in the top ten. The source material was peripheral blood. The receptors here all came from a human donor in a cohort sampled during active COVID-19.

This chain joins TRBV12-3 or TRBV12-4 and TRBJ1-1; D may be TRBD1 (5 bases). This CDR3 is 13 amino acids long. V lost 3 bases, J lost 7 bases, and 12 bases lay in between. The CDR3 nucleotides read TGTGCCAGCAGTTTGGTTCGACAGAGTGAAGCTTTCTTT. Translation gives CASSLVRQSEAFF.

This chain joins TRBV19 and TRBJ2-4; 7 bases map to TRBD1. The junction had 11 bases not matched to a gene; V was cut back by 7 bases and J by 8 bases. CDR3 length: 14 amino acids. Germline assignment: CDR1 LNHDA and CDR2 SQIVND (reference sequence). CDR3 bases: TGTGCCAGTACCAAGACAGGGATGGGGGACATTCAGTACTTC. Translating it yields CASTKTGMGDIQYF.

V and J are TRBV18 and TRBJ1-1; D is unclear. This CDR3 contains 15 residues. V shed 3 bases and J shed 1 base, with 12 bases lying between them. The germline CDR1 and CDR2 sequences are KGHSH and LQKENI. The CDR3 coding sequence is TGTGCCAGCTCACCGAGGGAGATTTCGAACACTGAAGCTTTCTTT. Protein product: CASSPREISNTEAFF.

The V gene is TRBV21-1, the J gene TRBJ2-3; TRBD2 is the table's D call and was not checked against the DNA. TRBV21-1 is marked as a pseudogene. There are 15 residues in the CDR3. The CDR3 DNA is TGTGCCAGCAAAAAGACTAGCGGTAGCACAGATACGCAGTATTTT. Translating gives CASKKTSGSTDTQYF.

The CDR3 bases are TGCAGCGTTGGAGTGGAGACCCAGTACTTC. This sequence encodes CSVGVETQYF. The rearrangement joins TRBV29-1 to TRBJ2-5; unclear D gene. The V gene's germline CDR1 is SQVTM and CDR2 ANQGSEA. CDR3 length: 10 residues. Trimming cost V 4 bases and J 5 bases, with 5 bases left between them. The variable domain in full, with the rest retrieved from reference TRBV29-1 and TRBJ2-5, is SAVISQKPSRDICQRGTSLTIQCQVDSQVTMMFWYRQQPGQSLTLIATANQGSEATYESGFVIDKFPISRPNLTFSTLTVSNMSPEDSSIYLCSVGVETQYFGPGTRLLVL.

The J gene is TRBJ2-2, the V gene TRBV14, with 7 bases identical to TRBD2. Trimming removed 4 bases from V and 5 bases from J; junction bases left unmatched: 7. Germline V gene lookup returns CDR1 SGHDN and CDR2 FVKESK. CDR3 length equals 15 residues. This CDR3 reads CASSLRLAGTGELFF. CDR3 in DNA: TGTGCCAGCAGCCTCCGACTAGCTGGGACCGGGGAGCTGTTTTTT.

The chain joins TRBV9 to TRBJ1-6; possibly TRBD1 for D (5 bases). Looked up from germline, CDR1 is SGDLS and CDR2 is YYNGEE. CDR3 length equals 14 residues. With 2 bases removed from V and 6 bases from J, the gap between germline ends came to 9 bases. CDR3 sequence reads: CASSVARVNSPLHF. DNA for the CDR3: TGTGCCAGCAGCGTCGCCAGGGTTAATTCACCCCTCCACTTT.

The chain recombines TRBV19 with TRBJ1-5, with D hard to call. Per the germline V gene, CDR1 is LNHDA and CDR2 is SQIVND (reference sequence). The CDR3 has 13 residues. V lost 2 bases and J lost 6, with 8 bases in between. Here the CDR3 DNA reads TGTGCCAGTAGTATAAATACTGGTCAGCCCCAGCATTTT. Protein sequence: CASSINTGQPQHF. Combining the CDR3 with reference TRBV19 and TRBJ1-5 gives the whole variable domain DGGITQSPKYLFRKEGQNVTLSCEQNLNHDAMYWYRQDPGQGLRLIYYSQIVNDFQKGDIAEGYSVSREKKESFPLTVTSAQKNPTAFYLCASSINTGQPQHFGDGTRLSIL.

This rearrangement joins TRBV19 to TRBJ1-5; D unresolved. Trimming took 0 bases from V and 11 from J, leaving 11 bases between them. Germline V gene lookup returns CDR1 LNHDA and CDR2 SQIVND (reference sequence). The CDR3 is 13 residues long. CDR3 residues: CASSIDFAGSQHF. CDR3 bases: TGTGCCAGTAGTATAGATTTTGCGGGATCCCAGCATTTT. The full variable domain, rest sourced from reference TRBV19 and TRBJ1-5, is DGGITQSPKYLFRKEGQNVTLSCEQNLNHDAMYWYRQDPGQGLRLIYYSQIVNDFQKGDIAEGYSVSREKKESFPLTVTSAQKNPTAFYLCASSIDFAGSQHFGDGTRLSIL.

The genes are TRBV11-3 and TRBJ2-3; no clear D. This CDR3 is 16 amino acids long. Germline CDR1 and CDR2: SGHNT and YENEEA. Deletions cut 1 base from V and 3 bases from J, with 14 bases between. CDR3 sequence: CASSLGGGAGTDTQYF. The CDR3 bases are TGTGCCAGCAGCTTAGGAGGCGGCGCTGGTACAGATACGCAGTATTTT.

The table lists this clone with a count of one. This chain links TRBV6-1 with TRBJ2-1; 12 nucleotides match TRBD2. The V and J ends lost 4 bases and 4 bases, in that order; junction bases with no gene match: 5. The CDR3 is 16 residues long. Germline assignment: CDR1 MNHNS and CDR2 SASEGT. The CDR3 loop reads CASSGTSGVSYNEQFF. The DNA for the CDR3 is TGTGCCAGCAGTGGGACTAGCGGGGTTTCATACAATGAGCAGTTCTTC.

This clone showed up just once. V is TRBV15 and J is TRBJ2-2; D is unresolved. V lost 6 bases to trimming and J lost 7 bases, with 12 bases between them. This CDR3 spans 13 amino acids. CDR1 and CDR2 from the germline V gene are LNHNV and YYDKDF (reference sequence). The CDR3 region is CATSSLESGELFF. The CDR3 DNA follows: TGTGCCACCAGTTCATTGGAGAGCGGGGAGCTGTTTTTT.

The rearrangement joins TRBV6-1 to TRBJ1-5; D is perhaps TRBD1 (5 bases). The CDR3 loop spans 14 amino acids. CDR1 and CDR2 from the germline V gene are MNHNS and SASEGT. The V and J ends lost 2 bases and 7 bases respectively, with 12 bases between them. The CDR3 nucleotides read TGTGCCAGCAGTGAACGACCGGGGGGACAGCCCCAGCATTTT. Translating it yields CASSERPGGQPQHF.

The genes are TRBV7-9 and TRBJ1-2; 12 nucleotides align to TRBD1. This CDR3 has 16 residues. The J segment lost 5 bases and the V segment lost 5 bases, leaving 9 bases of the junction unmatched. Germline-derived CDR1 and CDR2 are SEHNR and FQNEAQ (reference sequence). The CDR3 protein is CASSRLRDRGRYGYTF. The CDR3 DNA sequence: TGTGCCAGCAGCCGACTCCGGGACAGGGGGCGTTATGGCTACACCTTC.

This sequence joins TRBV5-8 and TRBJ2-3; 7 nucleotides agree with TRBD2. CDR3 length: 13 residues. Germline V lookup: CDR1 SGHTS, CDR2 YDEGEE. Germline trimming cut 4 bases from V and 4 bases from J; bases unmatched to any gene: 3. The CDR3 sequence is CASSRAGADTQYF. CDR3 DNA: TGTGCCAGCAGCAGGGCGGGGGCAGATACGCAGTATTTT.

This clone has more than one count but fewer than ten. The chain is built from TRBV7-9 and TRBJ1-5; weak D call: TRBD1 (5 bases). The CDR3 has 15 residues. V lost 5 bases and J 1 base, leaving 12 bases between the germline ends. Germline V lookup: CDR1 SEHNR, CDR2 FQNEAQ (reference sequence). In DNA form, the CDR3 reads TGTGCCAGCAGCATCGACAGTGGCAGCAATCAGCCCCAGCATTTT. It is translated as CASSIDSGSNQPQHF.

This CDR3 reads CASSGTGWAKNIQYF. DNA of the CDR3: TGTGCCAGTAGTGGGACAGGGTGGGCCAAAAACATTCAGTACTTC. This rearrangement joins TRBV19 to TRBJ2-4, with 9 positions matching TRBD1. J lost 1 base, V lost 5 bases, and 3 bases had no gene match. CDR1 and CDR2 (germline): LNHDA, SQIVND (reference sequence). This CDR3 is 15 amino acids long.

The chain recombines TRBV19 with TRBJ2-1, with 8 bases fitting TRBD1. This CDR3 region has 16 residues. The V segment lost 5 bases and the J segment 8 bases; nucleotides outside the gene matches: 14. Looked up from germline, CDR1 is LNHDA and CDR2 is SQIVND (reference sequence). CDR3: CASSSGTGGPTDEQFF. Written as DNA, the CDR3 is TGTGCCAGTAGTTCGGGGACAGGAGGCCCGACAGATGAGCAGTTCTTC.

The chain is built from TRBV6-4 and TRBJ1-1; possibly TRBD1 for D (6 bases). The CDR3 has 13 residues. Germline lookup yields CDR1 MRHNA and CDR2 SNTAGT. Trimming shortened V by 8 bases and J by 0 bases, and 10 bases separated the two germline ends. CDR3 sequence (DNA): TGTGCCAGCGCACAGGGCCTGAACACTGAAGCTTTCTTT. It translates to CASAQGLNTEAFF.

This clone has only a few counts. The chain is built from TRBV5-6 and TRBJ1-1; 7 nucleotides align to TRBD1. The CDR3 has 14 amino acids. The trim removed 4 bases at V and 1 base at J, leaving 4 bases unmatched. Per the germline V gene, CDR1 is SGHDT and CDR2 is YYEEEE. CDR3 loop: CASSRGTANTEAFF. CDR3 bases: TGTGCCAGCAGCCGTGGGACAGCGAACACTGAAGCTTTCTTT.

The chain links TRBV5-1 to TRBJ2-2; TRBD1 agrees at 8 bases. Trimming removed 3 bases from V and 7 bases from J; junction bases left unmatched: 2. This CDR3 spans 13 amino acids. Germline CDR1 SGHRS, CDR2 YFSETQ. The DNA for the CDR3 is TGCGCCAGCAGCTCACAGGGGGGCGGGGAGCTGTTTTTT. Translated: CASSSQGGGELFF.

This rearrangement joins TRBV24-1 to TRBJ2-3; a possible D gene is TRBD1 (6 bases). Trimming stripped 3 bases from V and 6 bases from J, with 18 bases between. This CDR3 has 16 residues. Germline lookup yields CDR1 KGHDR and CDR2 SFDVKD. Here the CDR3 reads CATSDPRTALTDTQYF. CDR3 DNA: TGTGCCACCAGTGATCCCCGGACAGCTCTTACGGATACGCAGTATTTT.